The text below deals with one T cell receptor (beta chain). The sample comes from a study of cytomegalovirus exposure and HLA in healthy donors. Unmatched junction bases numbered 2, after V lost 7 bases and J lost 1 base. Germline CDR1 and CDR2: MDHEN and SYDVKM. CDR3 size: 13 residues. It was with 60 Vbeta and 13 Jbeta primers that the PCR ran. The table came from immunoSEQ multiplex PCR; TCRdb's copy has only in-frame clones and leaves some out. The repertoire consists of 130,000 to 150,000 clones, with 70% to 80% occurring once and the leading ten covering approximately 5%. The clonotype was recovered from a woman aged 50 to 60 in good health and CMV-seronegative. Input material: PBMCs. This rearrangement joins TRBV28 to TRBJ2-5; 8 nucleotides agree with TRBD1. This CDR3 is CASNQGAQETQYF. The CDR3 coding sequence is TGTGCCAGCAACCAGGGGGCCCAAGAGACCCAGTACTTC.